The 12 T cell receptor beta chains reported below all come from one sample, sequenced in a study of blood T cells in healthy people across ages. Through a sample-barcoded 5' primer and a J-beta primer mix, a second PCR was run for roughly 7 to 12 cycles. TCRdb re-called the 5' RACE reads through MiXCR, storing one row per CDR3 protein. The sample includes over a million distinct CDR3 sequences, 40% to 55% seen only once; the top ten take 15% to 20%. Material for sequencing was blood. These TCRs come from a woman aged 60-70 years in good health.

CDR3 nucleotides: TGTGCCAGCAGCTTAGAGGGGACTCACGCCTACAATGAGCAGTTCTTC. This gives the protein CASSLEGTHAYNEQFF. The J gene is TRBJ2-1, the V gene TRBV7-2; perhaps TRBD2 as D (6 bases). Per the germline V gene, CDR1 is SGHTA and CDR2 is FQGNSA. V was clipped by 1 base and J by 2 bases, with 12 bases between them. There are 16 residues in the CDR3.

CDR3 loop: CSVDRGTGRAFF. The CDR3, as DNA: TGCAGCGTTGATAGGGGGACAGGGAGAGCTTTCTTT. This sequence joins TRBV29-1 and TRBJ1-1; 9 bases match TRBD1. This CDR3 comprises 12 residues. CDR1 is SQVTM, CDR2 ANQGSEA, per germline. The J segment lost 10 bases and the V segment lost 3 bases, leaving 6 bases of the junction unmatched.

This clonotype was observed a single time. The rearrangement joins TRBV5-1 to TRBJ2-1, with 9 bases that match TRBD2. The CDR3 totals 14 residues. V was clipped by 4 bases and J by 12 bases; unmatched bases: 11. Germline lookup yields CDR1 SGHRS and CDR2 YFSETQ. The CDR3 is CASSGLARVRGQFF. The CDR3 bases are TGCGCCAGCAGCGGACTAGCGCGGGTTCGGGGGCAGTTCTTC. The variable domain in full, with the rest retrieved from reference TRBV5-1 and TRBJ2-1, is KAGVTQTPRYLIKTRGQQVTLSCSPISGHRSVSWYQQTPGQGLQFLFEYFSETQRNKGNFPGRFSGRQFSNSRSEMNVSTLELGDSALYLCASSGLARVRGQFFGPGTRLTVL.

CDR3 in DNA: TGTGCCAGCACGAGCGTAGCCAAAAACATTCAGTACTTC. Its translation is CASTSVAKNIQYF. The chain joins TRBV12-3 or TRBV12-4 to TRBJ2-4; D remains unclear. This CDR3 is 13 amino acids long. Trimming left V 7 bases short and J 0 bases short, with 7 bases between.

The table lists this clonotype with a few counts. The gene calls are TRBV28 and TRBJ2-7; 8 nucleotides agree with TRBD2. Germline CDR1 MDHEN, CDR2 SYDVKM. Trimming cost V 3 bases and J 7 bases; bases outside gene matches: 11. This CDR3 has 15 residues. CDR3 sequence reads: CASSLSREGPEEQYF. CDR3 sequence (DNA): TGTGCCAGCAGTTTGAGTCGGGAGGGCCCGGAGGAGCAGTACTTC.

CDR3 loop: CASSAGARVDQPQHF. Here the CDR3 DNA reads TGTGCCAGCAGCGCAGGGGCCAGGGTGGATCAGCCCCAGCATTTT. This chain joins TRBV9 and TRBJ1-5, with TRBD1 as a possible D gene (6 bases). Trimming took 3 bases from V and 5 from J, leaving 15 bases between them. The CDR3 totals 15 residues. Looked up from germline, CDR1 is SGDLS and CDR2 is YYNGEE.

The rearrangement joins TRBV15 to TRBJ2-5, with TRBD2 matching 7 bases. CDR1 and CDR2 (germline): LNHNV, YYDKDF (reference sequence). V lost 3 bases, J lost 4 bases, and 5 bases stayed unmatched. The CDR3 sequence is 14 residues long. CDR3 in DNA: TGTGCCACCAGCAGTGGGGGGGGAAGAGAGACCCAGTACTTC. Encoded protein: CATSSGGGRETQYF.

The chain joins TRBV6-6 to TRBJ1-5; TRBD1 agrees at 7 bases. This CDR3 has 14 residues. The germline V gene has CDR1 MNHNY and CDR2 SVGAGI (reference sequence). V trimming: 5 bases; J trimming: 5 bases; junction bases outside the gene matches: 6. CDR3 residues: CASSQRQGDQPQHF. The CDR3 DNA reads TGTGCCAGCAGTCAACGACAGGGTGATCAGCCCCAGCATTTT.

V usage is TRBV9 and J usage is TRBJ2-4, with 9 positions matching TRBD2. V lost 0 bases to trimming and J lost 13 bases; unmatched junction nucleotides: 17. The CDR3 has 17 residues. CDR1 is SGDLS, CDR2 YYNGEE, per germline. The CDR3 nucleotides are TGTGCCAGCAGCGTAGGAGCGGGAGGTTCGAAGGGAGTAGAGCAGTACTTC. Protein sequence: CASSVGAGGSKGVEQYF.

The chain recombines TRBV3-1 with TRBJ2-5; D unclear. Trimming removed 3 bases at V and 5 bases at J, with 16 bases between. The germline V gene encodes CDR1 LGHDT and CDR2 YNNKEL (reference sequence). The CDR3 is 15 amino acids. This CDR3 is CASSQTSDARETQYF. CDR3 coding DNA: TGTGCCAGCAGCCAGACTTCCGATGCGCGGGAGACCCAGTACTTC.

This rearrangement joins TRBV6-6 to TRBJ2-1; a weak D match, TRBD2 (5 bases). Trimming took off 5 bases at V and 5 bases at J, with 13 bases between the two ends. Germline CDR1 is MNHNY and CDR2 is SVGAGI (reference sequence). This CDR3 has 14 amino acids. The CDR3 nucleotides read TGTGCCAGCAGTCGCCGGGGTCAGGACAATGAGCAGTTCTTC. It encodes CASSRRGQDNEQFF.

This clonotype has ten or more counts. V gene TRBV12-3 or TRBV12-4 combines with J gene TRBJ1-1, with unresolved D. Trimming left V 2 bases short and J 1 base short, with 5 bases between. This CDR3 is built from 13 residues. Here the CDR3 reads CASSLRENTEAFF. The CDR3 DNA reads TGTGCCAGCAGTTTACGGGAGAACACTGAAGCTTTCTTT.